The next 31 T cell receptor beta chains were all read from a single sample in a study of T cell changes during pregnancy in multiple sclerosis (dated by TCRdb to about 2019). The method was the immunoSEQ multiplex PCR assay. This is the immuneACCESS table as TCRdb keeps it, with only in-frame sequences that have V and J called. A part of the clones is gone; compared with another copy, unresolved V genes explain less than half, and the rest is unexplained. For this sample there are tens of thousands of clones; under 95% appear just once. The biggest ten clones account for 3.5% to 5.5% of the sample. The specimen was peripheral blood, collected in the second trimester of pregnancy. The receptors here all came from a female donor in good health, enrolled as a control in a pregnancy study.

This chain links TRBV29-1 with TRBJ1-5; the D gene is possibly TRBD1 (6 bases). The CDR3 consists of 13 residues. With 5 bases removed from V and 6 bases from J, the gap between germline ends came to 14 bases. Germline CDR1 and CDR2: SQVTM and ANQGSEA. The CDR3 coding sequence is TGCAGCGTTACTCAGGGGAGCGGTCAGCCCCAGCATTTT. It specifies CSVTQGSGQPQHF.

The V call is TRBV7-9, the J call TRBJ1-5; D not certain. The CDR3 runs to 13 residues. In germline, CDR1 is SEHNR, CDR2 FQNEAQ (reference sequence). Trimming cost V 5 bases and J 6 bases, with 11 bases left between them. CDR3 in amino acids: CASSLGLGQPQHF. As DNA, the CDR3 is TGTGCCAGCAGCCTCGGTCTTGGTCAGCCCCAGCATTTT. Full variable domain (remainder filled in from reference TRBV7-9 and TRBJ1-5): DTGVSQNPRHKITKRGQNVTFRCDPISEHNRLYWYRQTLGQGPEFLTYFQNEAQLEKSRLLSDRFSAERPKGSFSTLEIQRTEQGDSAMYLCASSLGLGQPQHFGDGTRLSIL.

The chain employs TRBV25-1 and TRBJ1-2; 7 bases line up with TRBD1. The V segment lost 4 bases and the J segment 3 bases; nucleotides outside the gene matches: 8. CDR1 and CDR2 from the germline V gene are MGHDK and SYGVNS. The CDR3 covers 15 residues. CDR3 coding DNA: TGTGCCAGCAGTGCCTCAGGGGGTGCAGACTATGGCTACACCTTC. This translates into CASSASGGADYGYTF.

J is TRBJ2-7 and V is TRBV19; possible D gene TRBD2, 5 bases. From germline, CDR1 is LNHDA and CDR2 SQIVND (reference sequence). V was clipped by 5 bases and J by 2 bases, with 13 bases between them. This CDR3 region has 14 residues. The CDR3 DNA reads TGTGCCAGTAGTCAGGCGGGTGGGACCTACGAGCAGTACTTC. Its protein is CASSQAGGTYEQYF. The whole variable domain, remainder taken from reference TRBV19 and TRBJ2-7, is DGGITQSPKYLFRKEGQNVTLSCEQNLNHDAMYWYRQDPGQGLRLIYYSQIVNDFQKGDIAEGYSVSREKKESFPLTVTSAQKNPTAFYLCASSQAGGTYEQYFGPGTRLTVT.

The chain is built from TRBV6-5 and TRBJ1-5, with D maybe TRBD1 (5 bases). Trimming removed 6 bases from V and 4 bases from J, with 13 bases in between. In germline, CDR1 is MNHEY, CDR2 SVGAGI. The CDR3 has 14 residues. CDR3 sequence (DNA): TGTGCCAGCAGAAATACAGGTATTAATCAGCCCCAGCATTTT. Its protein product is CASRNTGINQPQHF.

The V call is TRBV2, the J call TRBJ2-6, with 8 nucleotides matching TRBD1. The CDR3 contains 18 residues. Looked up from germline, CDR1 is SNHLY and CDR2 is FYNNEI. The junction had 7 bases not matched to a gene; V was cut back by 3 bases and J by 0 bases. DNA for the CDR3: TGTGCCAGCAGTGACCGGACAGGGCTTGGCTCTGGGGCCAACGTCCTGACTTTC. Translation gives CASSDRTGLGSGANVLTF.

The CDR3 here is CASSFDGNLNTEAFF. CDR3 sequence (DNA): TGCGCCAGCAGCTTTGACGGGAATTTGAACACTGAAGCTTTCTTT. The rearrangement joins TRBV5-1 to TRBJ1-1, with D unresolved. Trimming pared 2 bases from V and 0 bases from J, leaving 11 bases between. The CDR3 sequence is 15 residues long. Germline loops: CDR1 SGHRS, CDR2 YFSETQ.

This clone was seen once. The J gene is TRBJ2-3, the V gene TRBV4-2; 9 nucleotides line up with TRBD2. The CDR3 consists of 16 residues. Germline CDR1 and CDR2: LGHNA and YNFKEQ. The trim removed 2 bases at V and 4 bases at J, leaving 7 bases unmatched. The CDR3 sequence: CASSQYQAGGADTQYF. The CDR3 DNA sequence: TGTGCCAGCAGCCAATATCAAGCGGGAGGAGCAGATACGCAGTATTTT.

V gene TRBV6-1 combines with J gene TRBJ1-3, with a tentative D call TRBD1 (6 bases). The CDR3 runs to 15 residues. V lost 5 bases to trimming and J lost 2 bases, with 13 bases between them. The germline CDR1 and CDR2 sequences are MNHNS and SASEGT. The chain's CDR3 is CASSRKQGAGNTIYF. CDR3 DNA sequence: TGTGCCAGCAGTCGTAAACAGGGCGCTGGAAACACCATATATTTT.

V gene TRBV6-4 combines with J gene TRBJ2-1, with 10 bases identical to TRBD2. Germline CDR1 reads MRHNA; CDR2 reads SNTAGT. Losses at the gene ends were 3 bases for V and 7 bases for J; bases not matched to a gene: 3. This CDR3 has 14 residues. This chain's CDR3 is CASSEASGGNEQFF. For the CDR3, the DNA is TGTGCCAGCAGTGAGGCTAGCGGGGGTAATGAGCAGTTCTTC.

This sequence joins TRBV7-3 and TRBJ2-1; the D gene is possibly TRBD2 (5 bases). The CDR3 is made up of 16 amino acids. V gave up 5 bases and J gave up 0 bases, with 14 bases separating them. Germline V gene data show CDR1 as SGHTA and CDR2 as FQGTGA. CDR3 protein: CASSEWSGSSYNEQFF. The CDR3 DNA sequence: TGTGCCAGCAGCGAATGGAGCGGTAGCTCCTACAATGAGCAGTTCTTC.

The chain uses TRBV6-5 and TRBJ2-5; the D gene is possibly TRBD1 (6 bases). The V end was cut by 11 bases, the J end by 5 bases, with 21 bases between. Germline lookup yields CDR1 MNHEY and CDR2 SVGAGI. CDR3 length equals 14 residues. As DNA, the CDR3 is TGTGCCGCAGCGAGGACAGAGTATCGCGAGACCCAGTACTTC. Protein: CAAARTEYRETQYF.

This chain uses TRBV6-5 with TRBJ1-2; D is unclear. The CDR3 totals 15 residues. Trimming removed 0 bases at V and 8 bases at J, with 16 bases between. Germline CDR1 reads MNHEY; CDR2 reads SVGAGI. The CDR3 bases are TGTGCCAGCAGTTACTCCAGGCAGGTCCTATTAGGCTACACCTTC. The encoded protein is CASSYSRQVLLGYTF.

This clone came up once. The chain couples TRBV6-4 to TRBJ2-3; 9 bases fit TRBD2. The J segment lost 2 bases and the V segment lost 4 bases, leaving 1 base of the junction unmatched. Per germline, CDR1 MRHNA and CDR2 SNTAGT. CDR3 length equals 14 residues. CDR3 sequence: CASSGGGDTDTQYF. CDR3 nucleotides: TGTGCCAGCAGTGGCGGGGGGGACACAGATACGCAGTATTTT.

The V call is TRBV7-6, the J call TRBJ2-7; a weak D match, TRBD2 (7 bases). This CDR3 spans 17 amino acids. V dropped 5 bases and J dropped 1 base, with 21 bases sitting between them. Germline V lookup: CDR1 SGHVS, CDR2 FNYEAQ. DNA for the CDR3: TGTGCCAGCAGCCTGGGGGGGGGCAGGGCGGGGTCCTACGAGCAGTACTTC. This encodes CASSLGGGRAGSYEQYF. Using reference TRBV7-6 and TRBJ2-7 for the parts outside the CDR3, the full variable domain is GAGVSQSPRYKVTKRGQDVALRCDPISGHVSLYWYRQALGQGPEFLTYFNYEAQQDKSGLPNDRFSAERPEGSISTLTIQRTEQRDSAMYRCASSLGGGRAGSYEQYFGPGTRLTVT.

The chain joins TRBV25-1 to TRBJ1-5, with TRBD1 identical over 7 bases. Germline CDR1 reads MGHDK; CDR2 reads SYGVNS. The CDR3 has 16 amino acids. J gave up 3 bases and V 3 bases, and 8 bases lay outside the gene matches. The CDR3 here is CASSEGQPFSNQPQHF. As DNA, the CDR3 is TGTGCCAGCAGTGAGGGACAGCCCTTTTCCAATCAGCCCCAGCATTTT.

This chain joins TRBV27 and TRBJ1-2; 7 nucleotides align to TRBD1. The germline V gene encodes CDR1 MNHEY and CDR2 SMNVEV (reference sequence). Germline trimming cut 8 bases from V and 2 bases from J; bases unmatched to any gene: 17. This CDR3 contains 17 residues. This CDR3 is CASPDKTGTPSNYGYTF. DNA of the CDR3: TGTGCCAGCCCCGACAAGACAGGGACGCCCTCCAACTATGGCTACACCTTC.

The genes are TRBV10-3 and TRBJ2-1, with 8 bases that match TRBD2. Germline loops: CDR1 ENHRY, CDR2 SYGVKD. With 8 bases clipped from V and 6 bases from J, the junction kept 12 bases outside the gene matches. The CDR3 is made up of 15 amino acids. The CDR3 coding sequence is TGTGCCATCCGAGGGGCCGAGACTAGCGCCAATGAGCAGTTCTTC. Translation gives CAIRGAETSANEQFF.

The CDR3 region is CASGLWTGVTGELFF. CDR3 DNA: TGTGCTAGTGGTTTGTGGACAGGGGTGACCGGGGAGCTGTTTTTT. The chain couples TRBV12-5 to TRBJ2-2, with 9 bases lining up with TRBD1. Germline V gives CDR1 LGHNT, CDR2 FRNRAP. This CDR3 contains 15 residues. The V and J ends lost 2 bases and 5 bases, in that order; junction bases with no gene match: 3.

Written as DNA, the CDR3 is TGTGCCAGCAGCTCCAGACTAGCGGGAAAACGGGTAAATGAGCAGTTCTTC. This gives the protein CASSSRLAGKRVNEQFF. The V and J genes are TRBV11-2 and TRBJ2-1; TRBD2 aligns across 11 bases. The junction had 12 bases not matched to a gene; V was cut back by 4 bases and J by 7 bases. The CDR3 contains 17 residues. CDR1 is SGHAT, CDR2 FQNNGV, per germline.

The chain employs TRBV7-3 and TRBJ2-1, with 15 positions matching TRBD2. V was clipped by 4 bases and J by 10 bases; unmatched bases: 5. CDR1 SGHTA and CDR2 FQGTGA come from the germline V gene. This CDR3 region has 15 residues. The DNA for the CDR3 is TGTGCCAGCAGCTCGGGACTAGCGGGGGGTAGCGAGCAGTTCTTC. Translating gives CASSSGLAGGSEQFF.

The rearrangement joins TRBV7-6 to TRBJ2-2; TRBD1 might be the D (6 bases). The CDR3 covers 15 residues. Trimming stripped 0 bases from V and 4 bases from J, with 9 bases between. The germline CDR1 and CDR2 sequences are SGHVS and FNYEAQ. CDR3 loop: CASSLAGTTTGELFF. CDR3 nucleotides: TGTGCCAGCAGCTTAGCGGGGACAACCACCGGGGAGCTGTTTTTT.

This clone was found once. The genes are TRBV30 and TRBJ2-7; tentative D call: TRBD1 (5 bases). Germline V gives CDR1 GTSNPN, CDR2 SVGIG (reference sequence). Trimming removed 2 bases from V and 1 base from J, with 6 bases in between. The CDR3 is made up of 12 amino acids. The CDR3 here is CAWSRGSYEQYF. CDR3 in DNA: TGTGCCTGGAGTAGGGGATCCTACGAGCAGTACTTC.

The chain is built from TRBV7-7 and TRBJ2-5; TRBD2 matches at 13 bases. The germline gives CDR1 SSHAT, CDR2 FNYEAQ (reference sequence). This CDR3 is 16 amino acids long. The V segment lost 4 bases and the J segment 5 bases; nucleotides outside the gene matches: 7. The CDR3 protein is CASSSTSGGAMETQYF. DNA for the CDR3: TGTGCCAGCAGCTCAACTAGCGGGGGGGCCATGGAGACCCAGTACTTC.

This chain connects TRBV6-6 to TRBJ2-1, with D hard to call. CDR1 MNHNY and CDR2 SVGAGI come from the germline V gene (reference sequence). The CDR3 contains 11 residues. Trimming cost V 4 bases and J 10 bases, with 8 bases left between them. The CDR3 DNA reads as TGTGCCAGCAGTTCGGTTTCGGAGCAGTTCTTC. Its protein product is CASSSVSEQFF.

This chain connects TRBV18 to TRBJ1-2; D is unclear. V was pared by 1 base and J by 5 bases, with 14 bases between. Germline V gene sequence: CDR1 KGHSH, CDR2 LQKENI. This CDR3 spans 15 amino acids. CDR3 region: CASSPLSDYVYGYTF. The CDR3 DNA is TGTGCCAGCTCACCACTTAGCGATTACGTTTATGGCTACACCTTC. The full variable domain, with the rest looked up from reference TRBV18 and TRBJ1-2, is NAGVMQNPRHLVRRRGQEARLRCSPMKGHSHVYWYRQLPEEGLKFMVYLQKENIIDESGMPKERFSAEFPKEGPSILRIQQVVRGDSAAYFCASSPLSDYVYGYTFGSGTRLTVV.

The chain couples TRBV5-5 to TRBJ1-2; D perhaps matches TRBD1 (5 bases). Trimming removed 4 bases at V and 8 bases at J, with 15 bases between. Germline CDR1 is SGHKS and CDR2 is YYEKEE (reference sequence). The CDR3 has 13 residues. CDR3 loop: CASSDRIRGGYTF. CDR3 nucleotide sequence: TGTGCCAGCAGCGACCGCATTAGGGGAGGCTACACCTTC. Full variable domain (outside the CDR3, taken from reference TRBV5-5 and TRBJ1-2): DAGVTQSPTHLIKTRGQQVTLRCSPISGHKSVSWYQQVLGQGPQFIFQYYEKEERGRGNFPDRFSARQFPNYSSELNVNALLLGDSALYLCASSDRIRGGYTFGSGTRLTVV.

This chain links TRBV5-4 with TRBJ2-1, with 7 bases matching TRBD2. The CDR3 sequence is 16 residues long. V was pared by 6 bases and J by 3 bases, with 12 bases of the junction left unmatched. Germline CDR1 reads SGHNT; CDR2 reads YYREEE (reference sequence). The CDR3 DNA reads as TGTGCCAGCACCTCGGGCCATGGGGGGGTCTACAATGAGCAGTTCTTC. This codes for CASTSGHGGVYNEQFF.

The CDR3 sequence: CATRQIDTGELFF. CDR3 DNA sequence: TGTGCCACCAGACAGATCGACACCGGGGAGCTGTTTTTT. The rearrangement joins TRBV19 to TRBJ2-2; D is possibly TRBD1 (5 bases). CDR1 and CDR2 from the germline V gene are LNHDA and SQIVND (reference sequence). Trimming removed 10 bases from V and 3 bases from J, with 12 bases in between. The CDR3 extends over 13 amino acids.

The chain recombines TRBV21-1 with TRBJ2-1; TRBD2 reflects the table's D call only, with no check against the DNA. TRBV21-1 has pseudogene status. The CDR3 is 15 residues long. CDR3 sequence (DNA): TGTGCCAGCAGAGATAGAGGTTATAACTACAATGAGCAGTTCTTC. Residues: CASRDRGYNYNEQFF.

A single count supports this clone. The chain uses TRBV7-9 and TRBJ2-5; a weak D match, TRBD1 (5 bases). V lost 5 bases and J lost 5, with 18 bases in between. Germline lookup yields CDR1 SEHNR and CDR2 FQNEAQ (reference sequence). This CDR3 has 15 amino acids. The CDR3 nucleotides read TGTGCCAGCAGCCCCCGACAGAGTGGTGGGGAGACCCAGTACTTC. Amino acid sequence: CASSPRQSGGETQYF.